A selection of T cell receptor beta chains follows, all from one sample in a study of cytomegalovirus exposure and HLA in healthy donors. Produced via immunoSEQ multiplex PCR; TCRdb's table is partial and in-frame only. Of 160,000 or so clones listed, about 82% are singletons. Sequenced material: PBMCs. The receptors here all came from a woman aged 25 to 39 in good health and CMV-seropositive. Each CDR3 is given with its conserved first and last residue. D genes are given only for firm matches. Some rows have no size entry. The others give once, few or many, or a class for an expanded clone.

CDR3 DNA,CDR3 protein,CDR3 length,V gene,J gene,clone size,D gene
TGTGCCAGCAGACGACAGGTCGGGCCCGGGGAGCTGTTTTTT,CASRRQVGPGELFF,14,TRBV27,TRBJ2-2,NA,NA
TGTGCCAGCAGCTCAGGGCAGGGGCAGCCCCAGCATTTT,CASSSGQGQPQHF,13,TRBV7-3,TRBJ1-5,once,NA
TGTGCCAGCAGTCAGTACGGGGAGCTGTTTTTT,CASSQYGELFF,11,TRBV28,TRBJ2-2,NA,NA
TGTGCCAGCAGTGCGAGGCAGGGGGCCTACAATGAGCAGTTCTTC,CASSARQGAYNEQFF,15,TRBV7-2,TRBJ2-1,once,TRBD1
TGTGCCAGCATTGAGGCGGGGCAAGAGACCCAGTACTTC,CASIEAGQETQYF,13,TRBV2,TRBJ2-5,once,NA
TGTGCCAGCAGTGTACTACAGGGATCCTACGAGCAGTACTTC,CASSVLQGSYEQYF,14,TRBV6-1,TRBJ2-7,once,NA
TGTGCCAGCAGCTTTCGCGGACAAGAGACCCAGTACTTC,CASSFRGQETQYF,13,TRBV13,TRBJ2-5,NA,NA
TGTGCCAGCAGTTACTCGAGACGGGGTCAGCCCCAGCATTTT,CASSYSRRGQPQHF,14,TRBV6-5,TRBJ1-5,NA,NA
TGTGCCAGCAGTGCGAACCTAAAAGTTTTC,CASSANLKVF,10,TRBV6-1,TRBJ2-7,NA,NA
TGTGCCAGCAGTGAAGGACAAGACGGCTACACCTTC,CASSEGQDGYTF,12,TRBV2,TRBJ1-2,few,NA
TGCGCCAGCAGCCAAGATCTAGGGACAGTGGGAGGCAATGAGCAGTTCTTC,CASSQDLGTVGGNEQFF,17,TRBV4-3,TRBJ2-1,NA,NA
TGTGCCAGCAATATACAGGGAACTAATGAAAAACTGTTTTTT,CASNIQGTNEKLFF,14,TRBV28,TRBJ1-4,NA,NA
TGTGCCAGCAGCCTGGGACAGGGTCATCAGCCCCAGCATTTT,CASSLGQGHQPQHF,14,TRBV4-2,TRBJ1-5,NA,TRBD1
TGTGCCAGCTCACCGGAGGGACAGGGGCATTATGGCTACACCTTC,CASSPEGQGHYGYTF,15,TRBV18,TRBJ1-2,NA,TRBD1
TGTGCCAGCAGCTTAACACGGGACACTCCTAACTATGGCTACACCTTC,CASSLTRDTPNYGYTF,16,TRBV7-2,TRBJ1-2,NA,NA
TGTGCCAGCAGCTTATTACCAATTAAATCGGACAGGGGGACCGGGGAGCTGTTTTTT,CASSLLPIKSDRGTGELFF,19,TRBV7-3,TRBJ2-2,few,TRBD1
TGTGCCAGCAGCTTGACAGTAGGTAGCACTGAAGCTTTCTTT,CASSLTVGSTEAFF,14,TRBV7-9,TRBJ1-1,NA,NA
TGTGCCAGCAGTTTAGCTACAGGCACTGAAGCTTTCTTT,CASSLATGTEAFF,13,TRBV27,TRBJ1-1,NA,NA
TGCGCCAGCAGCCAAGAAGGCACAGGGTTTACTGAAGCTTTCTTT,CASSQEGTGFTEAFF,15,TRBV4-3,TRBJ1-1,once,NA
TGTGCCAGCAGCTCTAGGGGACCAGGGGGCACTAATGAAAAACTGTTTTTT,CASSSRGPGGTNEKLFF,17,TRBV11-2,TRBJ1-4,NA,TRBD1
TGTGCCAGCAGTCCTCCGGGACTAGCAAACACAGATACGCAGTATTTT,CASSPPGLANTDTQYF,16,TRBV2,TRBJ2-3,once,TRBD2
TGCAGCGTTGAAACAGTAATGAACACTGAAGCTTTCTTT,CSVETVMNTEAFF,13,TRBV29-1,TRBJ1-1,NA,NA
TGTGCCAGCAGCGTAGGATGGCGGGGACTTCGCGAGACCCAGTACTTC,CASSVGWRGLRETQYF,16,TRBV9,TRBJ2-5,once,NA
TGTGCCAGTAGACCTACAGGGGGCGCAGGTGAAAAACTGTTTTTT,CASRPTGGAGEKLFF,15,TRBV19,TRBJ1-4,once,TRBD1
TGTGCCAGCAGGACTAGCGGGGGGGCCTACGAGCAGTACTTC,CASRTSGGAYEQYF,14,TRBV6-1,TRBJ2-7,NA,TRBD2
TGTGCCAGCAGCCGAGCCCCCGGGACTAGTACCGAGCAGTACTTC,CASSRAPGTSTEQYF,15,TRBV4-2,TRBJ2-7,NA,TRBD2
TGTGCCAGCAGCCTCGGGACTAGCTGGTACGAGCAGTACTTC,CASSLGTSWYEQYF,14,TRBV7-2,TRBJ2-7,few,TRBD2
TGCGCCAGCAGCCAAGATTGGGCACTCGATCAGCCCCAGCATTTT,CASSQDWALDQPQHF,15,TRBV4-1,TRBJ1-5,NA,NA
TGTGCCAGCGGAGGGACTAGCGGGGGGCAAGAGACCCAGTACTTC,CASGGTSGGQETQYF,15,TRBV2,TRBJ2-5,NA,TRBD2
TGTGCCAGCAGCGGATGGACAGGGGCTGGAAACACCATATATTTT,CASSGWTGAGNTIYF,15,TRBV9,TRBJ1-3,NA,TRBD1
TGTGCCACCAGCTTGGCCGTGGACTCTGCCGGAAACACCATATATTTT,CATSLAVDSAGNTIYF,16,TRBV15,TRBJ1-3,few,NA
TGTGCCTGGGCAGGGAATAGCAATCAGCCCCAGCATTTT,CAWAGNSNQPQHF,13,TRBV30,TRBJ1-5,few,NA
TGTGCCAGCAGCCCACCCCTATACCGCTCTGGGGCCAACGTCCTGACTTTC,CASSPPLYRSGANVLTF,17,TRBV5-8,TRBJ2-6,NA,NA
TGTGCCAGCAGCCAAGAGAGCGGGACGGTCGAGCAGTACTTC,CASSQESGTVEQYF,14,TRBV7-2,TRBJ2-7,once,TRBD2
TGTGCCAGCAGTGCTAGTTACAGGGTTGGCAATCAGCCCCAGCATTTT,CASSASYRVGNQPQHF,16,TRBV6-1,TRBJ1-5,NA,NA